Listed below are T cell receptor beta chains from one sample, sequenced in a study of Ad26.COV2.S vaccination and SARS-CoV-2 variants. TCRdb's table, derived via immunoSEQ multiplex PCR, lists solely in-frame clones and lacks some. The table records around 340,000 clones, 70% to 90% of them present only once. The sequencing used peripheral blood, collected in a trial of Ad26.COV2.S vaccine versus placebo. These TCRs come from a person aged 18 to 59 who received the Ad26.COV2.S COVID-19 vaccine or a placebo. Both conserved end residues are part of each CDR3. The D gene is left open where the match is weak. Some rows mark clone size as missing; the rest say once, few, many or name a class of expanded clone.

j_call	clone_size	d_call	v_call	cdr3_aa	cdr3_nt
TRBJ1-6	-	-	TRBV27	CASSLQGLGSPLHF	TGTGCCAGCAGTTTACAGGGGCTGGGATCACCCCTCCACTTT
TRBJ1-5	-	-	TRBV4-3	CASSQSHGSNQPQHF	TGCGCCAGCAGCCAAAGCCACGGATCCAATCAGCCCCAGCATTTT
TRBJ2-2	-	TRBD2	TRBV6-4	CASSDGTSTGELFF	TGTGCCAGCAGTGACGGGACTAGCACCGGGGAGCTGTTTTTT
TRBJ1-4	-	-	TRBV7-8	CASSRGKIPTNEKLFF	TGTGCCAGCAGCAGGGGCAAAATTCCCACTAATGAAAAACTGTTTTTT
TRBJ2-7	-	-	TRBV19	CASSIWGDTGSYEQYF	TGTGCCAGTAGTATATGGGGGGACACAGGATCCTACGAGCAGTACTTC
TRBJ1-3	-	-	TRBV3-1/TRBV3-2	CASSPEFSGNTIYF	TGTGCCAGCAGTCCCGAATTCTCTGGAAACACCATATATTTT
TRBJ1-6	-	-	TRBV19	CASKDAQGYNSPLHF	TGTGCCAGTAAGGACGCTCAGGGATATAATTCACCCCTCCACTTT
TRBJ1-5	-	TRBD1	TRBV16	CASSPSDRGGNQPQHF	TGTGCCAGCAGCCCATCGGACAGGGGAGGCAATCAGCCCCAGCATTTT
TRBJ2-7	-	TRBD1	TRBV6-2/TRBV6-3	CASSPQGASSRDEQYF	TGTGCCAGCAGTCCCCAGGGGGCATCCAGCCGAGACGAGCAGTACTTC
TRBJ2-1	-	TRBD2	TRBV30	CAWSTSGRDYNEQFF	TGTGCCTGGAGTACTAGCGGGAGGGATTACAATGAGCAGTTCTTC
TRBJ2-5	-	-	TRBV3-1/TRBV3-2	CASSQGSQETQYF	TGTGCCAGCAGCCAAGGCTCCCAAGAGACCCAGTACTTC
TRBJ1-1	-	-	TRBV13	CASSSGPEAFF	TGTGCCAGCAGCTCCGGCCCTGAAGCTTTCTTT
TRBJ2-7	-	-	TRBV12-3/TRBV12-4	CASPDGAYEQYF	TGTGCCAGCCCCGATGGAGCTTACGAGCAGTACTTC
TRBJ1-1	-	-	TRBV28	CASSFHTEAFF	TGTGCCAGCAGTTTCCACACTGAAGCTTTCTTT
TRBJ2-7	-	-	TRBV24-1	CATSDSRYSSYEQYF	TGTGCCACCAGTGATTCAAGGTACTCATCCTACGAGCAGTACTTC
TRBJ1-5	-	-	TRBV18	CASSPASRDQPQHF	TGTGCCAGCTCACCAGCCTCGCGGGACCAGCCCCAGCATTTT
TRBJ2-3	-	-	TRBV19	CASSLRSRTDTQYF	TGTGCCAGTAGTCTTCGGTCGCGCACAGATACGCAGTATTTT
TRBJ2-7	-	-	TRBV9	CASSVEPGASYEQYF	TGTGCCAGCAGCGTAGAACCAGGGGCCTCCTACGAGCAGTACTTC
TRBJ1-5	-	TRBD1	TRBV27	CASSGAGTGGGNQPQHF	TGTGCCAGCAGTGGGGCCGGGACAGGGGGTGGGAATCAGCCCCAGCATTTT
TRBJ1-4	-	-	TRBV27	CASSFRGHLEKLFF	TGTGCCAGCAGTTTTAGGGGACACCTAGAAAAACTGTTTTTT
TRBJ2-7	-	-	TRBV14	CASSPSLGAYEQYF	TGTGCCAGCAGCCCCTCTTTAGGGGCCTACGAGCAGTACTTC
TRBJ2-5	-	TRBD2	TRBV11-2	CASSHLAGDFQETQYF	TGTGCCAGCAGCCATCTAGCGGGGGATTTCCAAGAGACCCAGTACTTC
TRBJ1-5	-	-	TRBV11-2	CASSLDRGTNQPQHF	TGTGCCAGCAGCTTAGATCGGGGGACGAATCAGCCCCAGCATTTT
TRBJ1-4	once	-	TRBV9	CASSVGGAPNEKLFF	TGTGCCAGCAGCGTAGGAGGAGCTCCTAATGAAAAACTGTTTTTT
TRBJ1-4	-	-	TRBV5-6	CASSLANAGVTNEKLFF	TGTGCCAGCAGCTTGGCCAATGCAGGCGTCACTAATGAAAAACTGTTTTTT
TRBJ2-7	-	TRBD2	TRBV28	CASSLGGGVEQYF	TGTGCCAGCAGTTTAGGGGGAGGGGTCGAGCAGTACTTC
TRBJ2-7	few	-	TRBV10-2	CASSEGRNYEQYF	TGCGCCAGCAGTGAGGGCAGAAACTACGAGCAGTACTTC
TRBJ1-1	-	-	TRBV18	CASSPRNGGEAFF	TGTGCCAGCTCACCCAGGAACGGAGGCGAAGCTTTCTTT
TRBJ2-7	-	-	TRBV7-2	CASSLDSQVYEQYF	TGTGCCAGCAGCTTAGACAGCCAAGTCTACGAGCAGTACTTC
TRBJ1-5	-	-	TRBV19	CASSPSRNQPQHF	TGTGCCAGTAGCCCCAGCCGCAATCAGCCCCAGCATTTT
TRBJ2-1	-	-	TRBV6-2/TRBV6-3	CASSYPRAGHGSYNEQFF	TGTGCCAGCAGTTACCCCAGAGCGGGACACGGCTCCTACAATGAGCAGTTCTTC
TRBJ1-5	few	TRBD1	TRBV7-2	CASSLGQGGQPQHF	TGTGCCAGCAGCCTGGGACAGGGCGGTCAGCCCCAGCATTTT
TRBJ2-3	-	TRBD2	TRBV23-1	CASSLNRSGRDTQYF	TGCGCCAGCAGTCTAAACCGTAGCGGGAGAGATACGCAGTATTTT
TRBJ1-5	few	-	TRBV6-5	CASSRGFNQPQHF	TGTGCCAGCAGTAGGGGGTTCAATCAGCCCCAGCATTTT
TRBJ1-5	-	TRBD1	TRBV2	CASSRTGQPSVSNQPQHF	TGTGCCAGCAGTCGAACGGGACAGCCCTCCGTTAGCAATCAGCCCCAGCATTTT
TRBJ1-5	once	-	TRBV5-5	CASSFQGSGQPQHF	TGTGCCAGCAGCTTCCAGGGCTCAGGGCAGCCCCAGCATTTT
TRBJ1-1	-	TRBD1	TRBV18	CASSQYRDRGRTEAFF	TGTGCCAGCTCCCAATACCGGGACAGGGGTAGGACTGAAGCTTTCTTT
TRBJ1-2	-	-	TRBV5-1	CASSLEVHLYGYTF	TGCGCCAGCAGCTTGGAGGTACATCTATATGGCTACACCTTC
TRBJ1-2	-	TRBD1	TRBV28	CASSFSAGGLPRGYTF	TGTGCCAGCAGTTTTTCGGCAGGGGGCCTCCCCCGCGGCTACACCTTC
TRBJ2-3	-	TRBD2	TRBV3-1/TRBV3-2	CASSQDPVAGGLADTQYF	TGTGCCAGCAGCCAAGATCCGGTAGCGGGGGGCCTTGCAGATACGCAGTATTTT